This T cell receptor beta chain came from a study of T cells in Graves' hyperthyroidism and ophthalmopathy. Study findings and constraints: Researchers report that a 13 V-J model separated ophthalmopathy from stable hyperthyroidism. Before onset, ophthalmopathy was predicted by the model a median about six months earlier.

Amplification of TCR beta CDR3 regions was performed using RNA transcripts as template. The HTBI primer set drove a first-round RT-PCR of the TCR CDR3. TCRdb ran MiXCR on the multiplex PCR reads and lists one entry per CDR3 protein. The sample consists of about 380,000 distinct CDR3 sequences, 14% of them appearing once. To note about this clonotype: As yet, its antigen is unknown.

Exclusion criteria comprised uncontrolled infection, other autoimmune disease, pregnancy or lactation. Diagnoses used clinical symptoms, serum thyroxine and TRAb, thyroid ultrasound and orbital computed tomography. The germline CDR1 and CDR2 sequences are DFQATT and SNEGSKA (reference sequence). This CDR3 is 17 amino acids long. The germline V and J ends were trimmed by 1 base and 0 bases, with 15 bases remaining between them. The source of this sequence is a woman in her twenties or thirties with Graves' ophthalmopathy. The chain is built from TRBV20-1 and TRBJ2-2; D might be TRBD1 or TRBD2, each matching 5 bases. The sequenced sample consisted of blood. The CDR3 nucleotides read TGCAGTGCTAGAGGGGTATCGGGGCTCGCGAACACCGGGGAGCTGTTTTTT. It codes for CSARGVSGLANTGELFF.